This T cell receptor (beta chain) originates from a study of regulatory T cells in long-lasting Graves disease. General study results and limits: Persistent patients had a count of shared public clonotypes (approximately 2,800) that exceeded that of new patients (966). Favored usage of TRBV28, TRBJ1-2 and TRBJ2-5 was recorded in persistent disease.

Time point here: persistent/refractory GD, antithyroid drugs over 5 years with positive TRAb. Extracted PBMC RNA gave rise to the TCR library. HTBI primers from iRepertoire and Arm-PCR of CDR3 regions yielded the TCR beta libraries. TCRdb passed the multiplex PCR reads through MiXCR, listing each CDR3 protein once. The sample carries 500,000 to 700,000 distinct CDR3 sequences, 30% recorded once. This clonotype turned up a few times. What it recognizes is unknown. Germline values: CDR1 ENHRY, CDR2 SYGVKD. Trimming took 6 bases from V and 2 from J; bases not matched to a gene: 5. The CDR3 covers 14 residues.

This sequence originates from a female donor with Graves disease. The specimen was peripheral blood mononuclear cells (PBMCs), collected when the disease was refractory, from a patient treated with antithyroid drugs. This chain links TRBV10-3 with TRBJ2-7; 9 bases are a match to TRBD1. DNA for the CDR3: TGTGCCATCAGCACCGGGACAGGGCCCTACGAGCAGTACTTC. Protein sequence: CAISTGTGPYEQYF.